Given below is one T cell receptor (beta chain) in context. Antigen specificity is unknown. The germline gene is not matched at one end of the junction; a read error may be the cause. CDR1 and CDR2 (germline): SSHAT, FNYEAQ (reference sequence). The CDR3 is 13 residues long. The data derive from a study of cytomegalovirus exposure and HLA in healthy donors. Study-wide findings and caveats: In vitro data verified a few CMV-associated chains as specific for CMV antigens. Most TCR sequences proved rare, with some public TCRs found in many donors.

This PCR relied on a set of 60 Vbeta primers and 13 Jbeta primers. Repertoires were generated with immunoSEQ multiplex PCR, while TCRdb's copy carries only in-frame clones and drops some. The table records roughly 65,000 clones, 55% to 75% of them present only once. The receptor comes from a man aged 35 to 55 in good health and CMV-seropositive. The sequenced material came from PBMCs. V and J are TRBV7-7 and TRBJ2-3; D not certain. The CDR3 spells CASSLAQTDTQYF. DNA for the CDR3: TGTGCTAGCAGCTTAGCCCAGACAGATACGCAGTATTTT.